The text below deals with one TCR beta chain. Germline lookup yields CDR1 WSHSY and CDR2 SAAADI. The ends were cut back, 2 bases at V and 5 bases at J, with 12 bases in the middle. The CDR3 has 14 residues. This entry comes from a study of blood T cell repertoires in COVID-19. In the study overall: Some COVID-19 samples were acute and others convalescent; all came from the United States, Italy and Spain. Sources were T cells, B-cell-depleted T cells, or PBMCs; the material itself was cDNA or gDNA.

Authors' data handling: Amplification of reference gene primers was used by the study to estimate nucleated cell counts. Sequencing used immunoSEQ multiplex PCR; TCRdb keeps in-frame clones, though not all of them. V, J and clone size are taken as reported in that table, and D and trimming were inferred from the DNA itself. The data hold around 99,000 clones, with about 90% observed a single time. The J gene is TRBJ1-1, the V gene TRBV10-2; D is uncertain. Sequencing was performed on peripheral blood. This TCR came from a middle-aged man with active or convalescent COVID-19. CDR3 coding DNA: TGCGCCAGCAGTGAGACATTAGGAGGAACTGAAGCTTTCTTT. Its protein product is CASSETLGGTEAFF.